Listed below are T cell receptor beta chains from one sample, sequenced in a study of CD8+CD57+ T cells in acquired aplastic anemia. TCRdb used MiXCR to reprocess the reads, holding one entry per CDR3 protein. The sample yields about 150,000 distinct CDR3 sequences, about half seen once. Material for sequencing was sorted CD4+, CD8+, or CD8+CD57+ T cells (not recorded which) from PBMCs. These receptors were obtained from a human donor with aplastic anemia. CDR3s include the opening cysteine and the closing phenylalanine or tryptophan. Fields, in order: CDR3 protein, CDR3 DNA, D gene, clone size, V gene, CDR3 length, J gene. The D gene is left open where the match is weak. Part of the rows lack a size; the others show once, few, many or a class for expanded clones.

CASSNEVGELFF TGTGCCAGCTCAAATGAGGTCGGGGAGCTGTTTTTT . few TRBV18 12 TRBJ2-2
CSARGSGPEAFF TGCAGTGCTAGGGGCTCAGGGCCTGAAGCTTTCTTT . many TRBV20-1 12 TRBJ1-1
CASSVDQGRSSYGYTF TGTGCCAGCAGCGTAGACCAGGGGCGGTCGAGCTATGGCTACACCTTC . . TRBV9 16 TRBJ1-2
CSAGRDRGLQPQHF TGCAGTGCTGGCCGGGACAGGGGTTTACAGCCCCAGCATTTT TRBD1 many TRBV20-1 14 TRBJ1-5
CASSEAGGLRGGGTQYF TGTGCCAGCAGTGAAGCGGGCGGACTCCGCGGCGGGGGTACGCAGTATTTT TRBD2 . TRBV2 17 TRBJ2-3
CASSLGGEYEQYF TGTGCCAGCAGCTTAGGGGGCGAATACGAGCAGTACTTC . . TRBV7-3 13 TRBJ2-7
CASSQESEAFF TGTGCCAGCAGCCAAGAGTCCGAAGCTTTCTTT . many TRBV14 11 TRBJ1-1
CASSQDRKTGELFF TGTGCCAGCAGCCAGGACAGAAAAACCGGGGAGCTGTTTTTT . . TRBV11-2 14 TRBJ2-2
CASSDGTVGRPQHF TGTGCCAGCAGCGACGGGACAGTAGGTCGGCCCCAGCATTTT TRBD1 many TRBV6-1 14 TRBJ1-5
CASSPMTKNIQYF TGTGCCAGCAGCCCGATGACCAAAAACATTCAGTACTTC . few TRBV6-7 13 TRBJ2-4
CASSVTTDNEQFF TGTGCCAGCAGCGTTACTACAGACAATGAGCAGTTCTTC . . TRBV7-2 13 TRBJ2-1
CSARSIAGPTDTQYF TGCAGTGCTAGATCCATAGCGGGGCCCACAGATACGCAGTATTTT TRBD2 . TRBV20-1 15 TRBJ2-3
CASSTTGDTQYF TGTGCCAGCAGTACGACTGGGGATACGCAGTATTTT . . TRBV2 12 TRBJ2-3
CASSLQKGGNTEAFF TGTGCCAGCAGCTTACAAAAAGGAGGGAACACTGAAGCTTTCTTT . many TRBV7-2 15 TRBJ1-1
CASRNNSGDTIYF TGTGCCAGCAGAAACAACTCTGGAGACACCATATATTTT . . TRBV7-2 13 TRBJ1-3
CASSDRAYNSPLHF TGTGCCAGCAGCGACAGGGCTTATAATTCACCCCTCCACTTT TRBD1 . TRBV19 14 TRBJ1-6
CAMGRERTDTQYF TGTGCCATGGGGCGGGAACGCACAGATACGCAGTATTTT . . TRBV10-3 13 TRBJ2-3
CSARTGDQPQHF TGCAGTGCTCGGACAGGAGATCAGCCCCAGCATTTT TRBD1 few TRBV20-1 12 TRBJ1-5
CASTPRGKGGNQPQQYF TGTGCCAGTACCCCGAGGGGGAAAGGAGGCAATCAGCCCCAGCAGTACTTC . . TRBV19 17 TRBJ2-7
CASSATGTGITGYTF TGTGCCAGCAGTGCCACCGGGACAGGGATAACTGGCTACACCTTC TRBD1 many TRBV6-4 15 TRBJ1-2
CASWARDANEVFF TGTGCCAGCTGGGCCCGGGACGCCAATGAAGTTTTCTTT . . TRBV10-3 13 TRBJ1-1
CASSSSNSYEQYF TGTGCCAGCAGCTCCAGCAACTCCTACGAGCAGTACTTC . . TRBV7-2 13 TRBJ2-7
CASSQDQSSGSVARYF TGTGCCAGCAGCCAAGATCAATCTAGCGGGAGTGTGGCGCGGTATTTT TRBD2 . TRBV3-1 16 TRBJ2-3
CSAGGGTGGYTF TGCAGCGCCGGGGGGGGAACGGGGGGCTACACCTTC . many TRBV29-1 12 TRBJ1-2
CATSYDRGQGNTIYF TGTGCCACCAGCTATGACAGGGGGCAAGGAAACACCATATATTTT TRBD1 . TRBV15 15 TRBJ1-3
CASSISGTGFETQYF TGTGCCAGCAGCATATCTGGGACAGGGTTTGAGACCCAGTACTTC TRBD1 . TRBV7-9 15 TRBJ2-5
CASARETSTDTQYF TGTGCTAGTGCCAGGGAGACTAGCACAGATACGCAGTATTTT . . TRBV7-7 14 TRBJ2-3
CASSQAKEMGPHVYTF TGTGCCAGCAGCCAAGCCAAGGAAATGGGCCCCCACGTATACACCTTC . . TRBV4-2 16 TRBJ1-2
CASSQDGSGQAYGYTF TGCGCCAGCAGCCAAGACGGCAGCGGACAGGCCTATGGCTACACCTTC TRBD1 . TRBV4-3 16 TRBJ1-2
CASSLGQGAPGGYTF TGTGCCAGCAGCCTGGGACAGGGGGCGCCCGGAGGCTACACCTTC TRBD1 few TRBV5-5 15 TRBJ1-2
CASSQVPGQGDEQYF TGTGCCAGCAGCCAAGTCCCGGGACAGGGCGACGAGCAGTACTTC TRBD1 once TRBV4-2 15 TRBJ2-7
CATSDGGGGDGYTF TGTGCCACCAGTGACGGAGGGGGCGGGGATGGCTACACCTTC TRBD1 few TRBV24-1 14 TRBJ1-2
CSVEVTGGDTIYF TGCAGCGTTGAAGTTACAGGGGGTGACACCATATATTTT TRBD1 many TRBV29-1 13 TRBJ1-3
CASSNGQPQHF TGTGCCAGTAGTAACGGTCAGCCCCAGCATTTT . many TRBV19 11 TRBJ1-5
CASSPPQVTGELFF TGTGCCAGCTCACCCCCCCAGGTCACCGGGGAGCTGTTTTTT . few TRBV18 14 TRBJ2-2
CSAPTGAGGYTF TGCAGTGCTCCTACAGGGGCAGGGGGCTACACCTTC TRBD1 once TRBV20-1 12 TRBJ1-2
CASSGQWVYEQYF TGTGCCAGCAGTGGACAGTGGGTCTACGAGCAGTACTTC . many TRBV6-2/TRBV6-3 13 TRBJ2-7
CASSGTGKVEKLFF TGTGCCAGCAGCGGGACAGGGAAGGTTGAAAAACTGTTTTTT TRBD1 . TRBV25-1 14 TRBJ1-4
CASSEGPTYEQYF TGTGCCAGCAGCGAGGGACCAACCTACGAGCAGTACTTC . . TRBV9 13 TRBJ2-7
CASSEGQGFGGYTF TGTGCCAGCAGCGAGGGACAGGGGTTCGGGGGCTACACCTTC TRBD1 . TRBV7-2 14 TRBJ1-2
CASSGQGNIQYF TGTGCCAGCAGCGGACAGGGCAACATTCAGTACTTC TRBD1 once TRBV9 12 TRBJ2-4
CASSPITATSYEQYF TGTGCCAGCTCACCAATCACAGCCACGTCCTACGAGCAGTACTTC . . TRBV18 15 TRBJ2-7
CASSSGTGVLGYTF TGTGCCAGTAGTTCCGGGACAGGGGTTTTAGGCTACACCTTC TRBD1 many TRBV19 14 TRBJ1-2
CARSQEFSADTQYF TGTGCCCGCAGCCAAGAATTTAGCGCAGATACGCAGTATTTT . . TRBV14 14 TRBJ2-3
CASSPVLGAYNKQFF TGTGCCAGCAGCCCCGTTTTGGGGGCCTACAATAAGCAGTTCTTC . . TRBV12-3/TRBV12-4 15 TRBJ2-1
CASSTQGANVLTF TGTGCCAGTAGTACACAGGGGGCCAACGTCCTGACTTTC . . TRBV19 13 TRBJ2-6
CAITEAPAQETQYF TGTGCCATCACCGAGGCGCCTGCGCAAGAGACCCAGTACTTC . few TRBV10-3 14 TRBJ2-5
CAIGASGSAETQYF TGTGCCATCGGGGCTAGCGGGAGTGCAGAGACCCAGTACTTC TRBD2 many TRBV10-3 14 TRBJ2-5
CASSKNIQYF TGTGCCAGCAGCAAAAACATTCAGTACTTC . . TRBV7-2 10 TRBJ2-4
CSAPRQDDTEAFF TGCAGTGCTCCCCGACAGGACGACACTGAAGCTTTCTTT . . TRBV20-1 13 TRBJ1-1
CASSVATESREQYF TGTGCCAGCAGCGTAGCTACGGAGTCTCGGGAGCAGTACTTC . . TRBV7-8 14 TRBJ2-7
CASSWTGGEDTQYF TGTGCCAGCAGTTGGACAGGGGGCGAAGATACGCAGTATTTT TRBD1 many TRBV6-5 14 TRBJ2-3
CASSQRTGGGEQYF TGTGCCAGCAGCCAAAGGACAGGGGGCGGCGAGCAGTACTTC TRBD1 many TRBV3-1 14 TRBJ2-7
CASRVAGAGEQYF TGTGCCAGCAGGGTTGCGGGGGCTGGGGAGCAGTACTTC . many TRBV7-2 13 TRBJ2-7
CAISVGRAGTHYGCTF TGTGCCATCAGTGTAGGTAGGGCGGGAACCCACTATGGCTGCACCTTC . . TRBV10-3 16 TRBJ1-2